What follows are 31 T cell receptor beta chains derived from one specimen sequenced in a study of regulatory T cells in long-lasting Graves disease (dated by TCRdb to the early 2020s). Library preparation employed multiplex PCR. Sequencing relied on an Illumina HiSeq 4000. iRepertoire HTBI primers and Arm-PCR amplification of CDR3 regions were used to construct TCR beta libraries. Clones were called with MiXCR by TCRdb after fastp trimmed the public reads at Q25, and only in-frame beta chains were retained. Identical CDR3 protein sequences are pooled into one entry, listed with their most common genes and DNA. This sample is represented by 350,000 to 450,000 distinct CDR3 sequences; roughly a fifth of them were singletons. The top ten hold 13% to 15% of the sample. The time point tag for this specimen amounts to: persistent/refractory GD, antithyroid drugs over 5 years with positive TRAb. For both TCR sequencing and RNA sequencing, RNA was extracted from PBMCs using TRIzol.

This material consisted of peripheral blood mononuclear cells (PBMCs), taken when the disease was refractory, from a patient treated with antithyroid drugs. The receptors here all came from a female donor with Graves disease.

This clonotype was seen many times. The rearrangement joins TRBV2 to TRBJ2-4; the match to TRBD2 covers 7 bases. The CDR3 totals 12 residues. Per germline, CDR1 SNHLY and CDR2 FYNNEI. Germline trimming cut 11 bases from V and 1 base from J; bases unmatched to any gene: 2. In nucleotides, the CDR3 is TGTGCCTACGGGGGGGCCAAAAACATTCAGTACTTC. Protein: CAYGGAKNIQYF. Full variable domain (rest looked up from reference TRBV2 and TRBJ2-4): EPEVTQTPSHQVTQMGQEVILRCVPISNHLYFYWYRQILGQKVEFLVSFYNNEISEKSEIFDDQFSVERPDGSNFTLKIRSTKLEDSAMYFCAYGGAKNIQYFGAGTRLSVL.

This clonotype was picked up a small number of times. This chain uses TRBV10-1 with TRBJ1-1, with 9 bases lining up with TRBD1. Germline trimming cut 7 bases from V and 3 bases from J; bases unmatched to any gene: 15. Germline CDR1 reads WNHNN; CDR2 reads SYGVQD (reference sequence). The length of the CDR3 is 17 residues. CDR3 loop: CASIPPGQGKRDTEAFF. The CDR3 DNA sequence: TGCGCCAGCATCCCCCCGGGACAGGGAAAGAGGGACACTGAAGCTTTCTTT.

The gene calls are TRBV19 and TRBJ1-5; TRBD1 is a possible D gene (5 bases). V lost 7 bases and J lost 7, with 17 bases in between. Germline values: CDR1 LNHDA, CDR2 SQIVND (reference sequence). CDR3 length: 14 residues. The CDR3: CASNLVGVGQPQHF. In DNA, the CDR3 is TGTGCCAGTAATTTAGTAGGGGTCGGACAGCCCCAGCATTTT. The variable domain in full, with the rest retrieved from reference TRBV19 and TRBJ1-5, is DGGITQSPKYLFRKEGQNVTLSCEQNLNHDAMYWYRQDPGQGLRLIYYSQIVNDFQKGDIAEGYSVSREKKESFPLTVTSAQKNPTAFYLCASNLVGVGQPQHFGDGTRLSIL.

CDR3 in DNA: TGTGCCAGCAGCGGAGCTGACAGGAGGAACGGGGAGCTGTTTTTT. Protein sequence: CASSGADRRNGELFF. The chain carries TRBV9 and TRBJ2-2; tentative D call: TRBD1 (6 bases). This CDR3 comprises 15 residues. Germline CDR1 reads SGDLS; CDR2 reads YYNGEE. With 3 bases removed from V and 7 bases from J, the gap between germline ends came to 16 bases.

This clonotype was recorded many times. The V call is TRBV3-1, the J call TRBJ1-2; possible D gene TRBD1, 6 bases. From germline, CDR1 is LGHDT and CDR2 YNNKEL (reference sequence). The CDR3 loop spans 13 amino acids. Trimming shortened V by 6 bases and J by 2 bases, and 10 bases separated the two germline ends. The CDR3 spells CASSPDRNYGYTF. The CDR3 DNA sequence: TGTGCCAGCAGTCCGGACAGAAACTATGGCTACACCTTC. Full variable domain (remainder filled in from reference TRBV3-1 and TRBJ1-2): DTAVSQTPKYLVTQMGNDKSIKCEQNLGHDTMYWYKQDSKKFLKIMFSYNNKELIINETVPNRFSPKSPDKAHLNLHINSLELGDSAVYFCASSPDRNYGYTFGSGTRLTVV.

Many counts were recorded for this clonotype. The genes are TRBV28 and TRBJ2-7; D may be TRBD1 (7 bases). This CDR3 contains 18 residues. Germline V gives CDR1 MDHEN, CDR2 SYDVKM. With 6 bases removed from V and 2 bases from J, the gap between germline ends came to 26 bases. CDR3 DNA sequence: TGTGCCAGCAGAGTGACAGGGCGTCAAATTAGCGGACCCTACGAGCAGTACTTC. Protein sequence: CASRVTGRQISGPYEQYF. Looking up the rest from reference TRBV28 and TRBJ2-7 gives the full variable domain: DVKVTQSSRYLVKRTGEKVFLECVQDMDHENMFWYRQDPGLGLRLIYFSYDVKMKEKGDIPEGYSVSREKKERFSLILESASTNQTSMYLCASRVTGRQISGPYEQYFGPGTRLTVT.

This clonotype was observed a few times. This rearrangement joins TRBV9 to TRBJ2-3; 7 bases align to TRBD1. J was trimmed by 1 base and V by 4 bases; bases with no gene match: 6. CDR3 length: 15 amino acids. In germline, CDR1 is SGDLS, CDR2 YYNGEE. The DNA of the CDR3 is TGTGCCAGCAGCTACAGGGGAACTGGCACAGATACGCAGTATTTT. Translated, it gives CASSYRGTGTDTQYF.

There are many counts of this clonotype. V and J are TRBV29-1 and TRBJ2-7; 10 nucleotides match TRBD1. CDR3 length: 13 amino acids. The ends lost 6 bases at V and 3 bases at J; junction bases unmatched: 5. Germline CDR1 SQVTM, CDR2 ANQGSEA. CDR3 amino acids: CSVGGQGNYEQYF. DNA of the CDR3: TGCAGCGTCGGGGGACAGGGGAACTACGAGCAGTACTTC.

In this sample, this clonotype turned up many times. The chain carries TRBV28 and TRBJ2-7, with a weak D call TRBD1 (6 bases). V dropped 5 bases and J dropped 3 bases, with 17 bases sitting between them. There are 15 residues in the CDR3. Germline V gene sequence: CDR1 MDHEN, CDR2 SYDVKM. The DNA of the CDR3 is TGTGCCAGCAGTCTTTTTGCAGGGGCGAGCTACGAGCAGTACTTC. This translates into CASSLFAGASYEQYF.

In its sample, this clonotype was seen many times. The rearrangement links TRBV20-1 to TRBJ2-2; D gene unclear. V dropped 5 bases and J dropped 6 bases, with 7 bases sitting between them. Germline values: CDR1 DFQATT, CDR2 SNEGSKA (reference sequence). There are 11 residues in the CDR3. The chain's CDR3 is CSAPVPGELFF. CDR3 DNA: TGCAGTGCTCCCGTACCCGGGGAGCTGTTTTTT.

The CDR3 DNA sequence: TGTGCCAGCAGCCAAGGCCTTCGCCACGTACAAGAGACCCAGTACTTC. Translation: CASSQGLRHVQETQYF. This chain joins TRBV14 and TRBJ2-5; D is uncertain. Looked up from germline, CDR1 is SGHDN and CDR2 is FVKESK. This CDR3 is 16 amino acids long. Trimming left V 1 base short and J 2 bases short, with 14 bases between. The variable domain in full, completed from reference TRBV14 and TRBJ2-5, reads EAGVTQFPSHSVIEKGQTVTLRCDPISGHDNLYWYRRVMGKEIKFLLHFVKESKQDESGMPNNRFLAERTGGTYSTLKVQPAELEDSGVYFCASSQGLRHVQETQYFGPGTRLLVL.

The chain combines TRBV14 with TRBJ2-5, with D possibly TRBD2 on 6 matching bases. V lost 0 bases to trimming and J lost 5 bases, with 28 bases between them. The length of the CDR3 is 20 residues. Germline lookup yields CDR1 SGHDN and CDR2 FVKESK. DNA of the CDR3: TGTGCCAGCAGCCAAGAAAATCCCAAGACTAGTCGGGTCATAGGGGAGACCCAGTACTTC. Amino acid sequence: CASSQENPKTSRVIGETQYF.

This clonotype was detected once. The chain recombines TRBV5-6 with TRBJ1-6, with a possible D match to TRBD1 (6 bases). The CDR3 has 15 residues. V dropped 0 bases and J dropped 4 bases, with 8 bases sitting between them. Germline lookup yields CDR1 SGHDT and CDR2 YYEEEE. The CDR3 region has the DNA TGTGCCAGCAGCTTGGGGGGGGCTTATAATTCACCCCTCCACTTT. Translated, it gives CASSLGGAYNSPLHF.

V is TRBV4-1 and J is TRBJ2-5; D might be TRBD1 (6 bases). V was clipped by 2 bases and J by 2 bases, with 15 bases between them. In germline, CDR1 is MGHRA, CDR2 YSYEKL. CDR3 length: 16 amino acids. The CDR3 coding sequence is TGCGCCAGCAGCCAATTGGCCGACAGGTATCAAGAGACCCAGTACTTC. Protein: CASSQLADRYQETQYF.

This clonotype was seen many times. DNA for the CDR3: TGTGCCAGCAAACTAGGGATGCGAGAGACCCAGTACTTC. Translation: CASKLGMRETQYF. V gene TRBV2 combines with J gene TRBJ2-5; D perhaps matches TRBD2 (5 bases). This CDR3 has 13 amino acids. The germline V gene has CDR1 SNHLY and CDR2 FYNNEI. V lost 7 bases and J 4 bases, leaving 13 bases between the germline ends. Variable domain in full (rest from reference TRBV2 and TRBJ2-5): EPEVTQTPSHQVTQMGQEVILRCVPISNHLYFYWYRQILGQKVEFLVSFYNNEISEKSEIFDDQFSVERPDGSNFTLKIRSTKLEDSAMYFCASKLGMRETQYFGPGTRLLVL.

This clonotype was seen many times. The V gene is TRBV28, the J gene TRBJ2-5, with 11 bases lining up with TRBD1. Germline V CDR1 and CDR2: MDHEN, SYDVKM. Germline trimming cut 6 bases from V and 4 bases from J; bases unmatched to any gene: 10. This CDR3 contains 16 residues. In DNA form, the CDR3 reads TGTGCCAGCAGCCCTACCGGGACAGGGGGACGAGAGACCCAGTACTTC. Translating it yields CASSPTGTGGRETQYF. The whole variable domain, filled in from reference TRBV28 and TRBJ2-5, reads DVKVTQSSRYLVKRTGEKVFLECVQDMDHENMFWYRQDPGLGLRLIYFSYDVKMKEKGDIPEGYSVSREKKERFSLILESASTNQTSMYLCASSPTGTGGRETQYFGPGTRLLVL.

This clonotype was picked up many times. The V gene is TRBV28, the J gene TRBJ2-5; no clear D gene. The CDR3 extends over 10 amino acids. CDR1 is MDHEN, CDR2 SYDVKM, per germline. The V gene lost 6 bases and the J gene lost 2 bases, with 1 base spanning the gap. CDR3 sequence (DNA): TGTGCCAGCAGACAAGAGACCCAGTACTTC. Translated, it gives CASRQETQYF.

The chain employs TRBV4-1 and TRBJ2-7, with 13 bases that match TRBD2. CDR3 length equals 16 residues. J was trimmed by 4 bases and V by 1 base; bases with no gene match: 4. Germline V gene sequence: CDR1 MGHRA, CDR2 YSYEKL. As DNA, the CDR3 is TGCGCCAGCAGCCAAGGACTAGCGGGAGGCATTTACGAGCAGTACTTC. This codes for CASSQGLAGGIYEQYF.

This rearrangement joins TRBV7-2 to TRBJ1-2; possible D gene TRBD1, 5 bases. The CDR3 covers 15 residues. Trimming left V 2 bases short and J 6 bases short, with 16 bases between. CDR1 SGHTA and CDR2 FQGNSA come from the germline V gene. Written as DNA, the CDR3 is TGTGCCAGCAGCTTAAGCGACAGTGAGAGGCATGGCTACACCTTC. Amino acid sequence: CASSLSDSERHGYTF.

Many counts were recorded for this clonotype. The gene calls are TRBV12-3 or TRBV12-4 and TRBJ2-5; perhaps TRBD2 as D (6 bases). The CDR3 is 14 amino acids. Trimming shortened V by 3 bases and J by 5 bases, and 13 bases separated the two germline ends. The CDR3 loop reads CASSFPGTSETQYF. The CDR3 coding sequence is TGTGCCAGCAGTTTTCCCGGGACTTCGGAGACCCAGTACTTC.

This clonotype has ten or more counts. V is TRBV28 and J is TRBJ2-5, with D perhaps given as TRBD1 or TRBD2 (5 bases each). Germline lookup yields CDR1 MDHEN and CDR2 SYDVKM. The germline V and J ends were trimmed by 6 bases and 5 bases, with 13 bases remaining between them. This CDR3 has 13 residues. CDR3 nucleotides: TGTGCCAGCAGAGGTGGGGGTCGGGAGACCCAGTACTTC. Translation: CASRGGGRETQYF.

There are many counts of this clonotype. The chain has TRBV6-2 or TRBV6-3 and TRBJ2-5; TRBD1 aligns across 7 bases. This CDR3 is built from 15 residues. Germline V gene data show CDR1 as MNHEY and CDR2 as SVGEGT. The V and J ends lost 7 bases and 5 bases, in that order; junction bases with no gene match: 13. The CDR3 spells CASKTTGSISETQYF. CDR3 nucleotide sequence: TGTGCCAGCAAGACGACAGGGTCTATTTCGGAGACCCAGTACTTC.

This clonotype was counted ten times or more. J is TRBJ1-5 and V is TRBV12-3 or TRBV12-4; D unresolved. This CDR3 is 15 amino acids long. V shed 4 bases and J shed 1 base, with 11 bases lying between them. The CDR3 DNA is TGTGCCAGCAGTTCCACCCGCAAAAGCAATCAGCCCCAGCATTTT. Protein: CASSSTRKSNQPQHF.

The chain carries TRBV12-3 or TRBV12-4 and TRBJ2-5; 11 nucleotides agree with TRBD2. The end of the DNA fits TRBJ2-1 better, so the J call may be wrong. The CDR3 covers 17 residues. The CDR3 nucleotides read TGTGCCAGCAGTTTAGGCCCCACTAGCGGGAGAGGCAATGAGCAGTTCTTC. Translated: CASSLGPTSGRGNEQFF.

This chain links TRBV3-1 with TRBJ2-3; D uncertain. The CDR3 totals 16 residues. V was shortened by 0 bases and J by 5 bases, with 15 bases between the two germline ends. The germline CDR1 and CDR2 sequences are LGHDT and YNNKEL (reference sequence). CDR3 nucleotides: TGTGCCAGCAGCCAAGATAAGAGCATCCTGGGAGATACGCAGTATTTT. It translates to CASSQDKSILGDTQYF.

This clonotype occurred many times. The chain has TRBV28 and TRBJ1-2, with no clear D. The V end was cut by 5 bases, the J end by 0 bases, with 13 bases between. The CDR3 loop spans 15 amino acids. Germline-derived CDR1 and CDR2 are MDHEN and SYDVKM. DNA of the CDR3: TGTGCCAGCAGTGCCCCCAACAGAGCTAACTATGGCTACACCTTC. Translated: CASSAPNRANYGYTF.

In nucleotides, the CDR3 is TGCAGTGCTAGACTAGCGGGGAAACCCCAAGAGACCCAGTACTTC. It yields the protein CSARLAGKPQETQYF. This sequence joins TRBV20-1 and TRBJ2-5; 9 bases are a match to TRBD2. In germline, CDR1 is DFQATT, CDR2 SNEGSKA (reference sequence). The ends lost 2 bases at V and 1 base at J; junction bases unmatched: 5. This CDR3 spans 15 amino acids.

This clonotype was counted a few times. V is TRBV4-1 and J is TRBJ1-1; D is unresolved. CDR3 length equals 13 residues. The germline gives CDR1 MGHRA, CDR2 YSYEKL. The V end lost 4 bases, the J end lost 1 base, and 7 bases lay between the germline ends. The CDR3 spells CASSPMENTEAFF. CDR3 sequence (DNA): TGCGCCAGCAGCCCGATGGAGAACACTGAAGCTTTCTTT.

The V call is TRBV20-1, the J call TRBJ2-2, with D perhaps matching TRBD2 (5 bases). Germline V lookup: CDR1 DFQATT, CDR2 SNEGSKA (reference sequence). V was shortened by 0 bases and J by 4 bases, with 12 bases between the two germline ends. This CDR3 region has 15 residues. The CDR3: CSARDFGRSTGELFF. CDR3 coding DNA: TGCAGTGCTAGAGATTTTGGGAGAAGCACCGGGGAGCTGTTTTTT.

To note about this clonotype: A much larger clone lies a single base off, so this may be a read error. This rearrangement joins TRBV6-1 to TRBJ1-2; 8 bases map to TRBD1. Germline V gene lookup returns CDR1 MNHNS and CDR2 SASEGT. This CDR3 is 18 amino acids long. Trimming cost V 5 bases and J 1 base; bases outside gene matches: 15. The CDR3 protein is CASSHLFAAGGHNYGYTF. Written as DNA, the CDR3 is TGTGCCAGCAGTCACCTCTTTGCGGCAGGGGGCCATAACTATGGCTACACCTTC.

The sample holds a few counts of this clonotype. The chain joins TRBV27 to TRBJ1-5; a weak D match, TRBD1 (5 bases). The V gene lost 6 bases and the J gene lost 2 bases, with 17 bases spanning the gap. Germline V gene data show CDR1 as MNHEY and CDR2 as SMNVEV (reference sequence). This CDR3 comprises 16 residues. CDR3 loop: CASRTSGAVGNQPQHF. CDR3 sequence (DNA): TGTGCCAGCAGGACATCCGGGGCGGTTGGCAATCAGCCCCAGCATTTT.